This section outlines one T cell receptor (beta chain) sequence together with its context. The antigen is undetermined. The CDR3 covers 15 residues. Germline V gene lookup returns CDR1 SGHTA and CDR2 FQGNSA. Trimming removed 2 bases from V and 9 bases from J; junction bases left unmatched: 6. The data stem from a study of shared clonotypes between healthy human individuals. General observations from the study: Among the subsets, naive ones generally showed larger estimated richness than memory ones. Relative to clonotypes present in all four donors, those not shared had lower generation probabilities.

Sorted-subset replicate PCRs used 200 ng DNA, 30,000 or so T cell genomes. Clones were sequenced by immunoSEQ multiplex PCR, and TCRdb holds only the in-frame ones, with some missing. This table holds fewer than 2.5 million clones, 93% found once. The sequence was collected from a man between 18 and 29 years old in good health. Some clones in this sample may be carry-over from other donors' samples. Sequenced material: naive CD4+ T cells from PBMCs. Subset reported: CD45RA+ positively selected. The chain uses TRBV7-2 and TRBJ2-1; 11 bases fit TRBD2. The CDR3 sequence is CASSLTSGRIPEQFF. The DNA for the CDR3 is TGTGCCAGCAGCTTAACTAGCGGGAGAATTCCTGAGCAGTTCTTC. The whole variable domain, remainder taken from reference TRBV7-2 and TRBJ2-1, is GAGVSQSPSNKVTEKGKDVELRCDPISGHTALYWYRQSLGQGLEFLIYFQGNSAPDKSGLPSDRFSAERTGGSVSTLTIQRTQQEDSAVYLCASSLTSGRIPEQFFGPGTRLTVL.